Below, one T cell receptor (beta chain) is given with its context. The antigen is not known. In the study's own analysis: Filtering differed for immunoSEQ, which gave only junction sequences without quality scores. Generated by immunoSEQ multiplex PCR, the TCRdb table keeps only in-frame clones and is missing some. V and J calls and clone size are given by that table; D and trimming were obtained from the DNA. Here the sample spans approximately 2.5 million clones, approximately 90% being singletons. Germline CDR1 reads SGHTA; CDR2 reads FQGNSA. V was clipped by 2 bases and J by 3 bases, with 13 bases between them. The CDR3 sequence is 15 residues long. This sample was included in a study of shared clonotypes between healthy human individuals. The wider study: Every donor yielded three CD4 naive, three CD4 memory, two CD8 naive and one CD8 memory plate. General study points: Generation probabilities were higher for clonotypes shared across all four sorted-subset donors than for unshared ones.

This TCR was recovered from a man younger than 35 in good health. Sequenced: naive CD4+ T cells sorted from blood. The sample's subset: CD45RA+ positively selected. This chain joins TRBV7-2 and TRBJ1-2; possible D gene TRBD1, 5 bases. CDR3 DNA sequence: TGTGCCAGCAGCTTAAAGGCAGGGAGCCACTATGGCTACACCTTC. It codes for CASSLKAGSHYGYTF.